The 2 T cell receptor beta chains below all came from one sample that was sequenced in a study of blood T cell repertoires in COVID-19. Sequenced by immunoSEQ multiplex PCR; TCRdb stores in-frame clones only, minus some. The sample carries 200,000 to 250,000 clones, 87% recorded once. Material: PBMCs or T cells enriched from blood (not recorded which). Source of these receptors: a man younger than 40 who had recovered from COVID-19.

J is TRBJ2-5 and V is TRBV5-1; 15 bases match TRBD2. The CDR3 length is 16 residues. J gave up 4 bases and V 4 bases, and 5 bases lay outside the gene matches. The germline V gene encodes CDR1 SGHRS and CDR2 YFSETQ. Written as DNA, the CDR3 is TGCGCCAGCAGCGGACTAGCGGGAGGGAAGGGAGAGACCCAGTACTTC. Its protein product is CASSGLAGGKGETQYF.

The DNA for the CDR3 is TGCGCCAGCAGCCAACTGGCTAGCGGGACAGAGGTGAACACCGGGGAGCTGTTTTTT. Translated, it gives CASSQLASGTEVNTGELFF. The rearrangement links TRBV4-1 to TRBJ2-2; 9 bases are shared with TRBD2. CDR3 length: 19 residues. Germline V lookup: CDR1 MGHRA, CDR2 YSYEKL. Trimming cost V 2 bases and J 1 base; bases outside gene matches: 11.